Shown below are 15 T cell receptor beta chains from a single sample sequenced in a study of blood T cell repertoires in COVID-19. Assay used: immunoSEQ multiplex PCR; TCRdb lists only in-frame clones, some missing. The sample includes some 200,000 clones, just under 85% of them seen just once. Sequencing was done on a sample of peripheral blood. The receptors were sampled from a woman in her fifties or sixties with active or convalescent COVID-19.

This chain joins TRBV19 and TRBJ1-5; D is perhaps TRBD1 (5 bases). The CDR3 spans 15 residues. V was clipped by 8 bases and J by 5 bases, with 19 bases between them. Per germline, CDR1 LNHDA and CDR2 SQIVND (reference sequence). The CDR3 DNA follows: TGTGCCAGTGTCAGTAGTGGGACTAGACATCAGCCCCAGCATTTT. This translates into CASVSSGTRHQPQHF.

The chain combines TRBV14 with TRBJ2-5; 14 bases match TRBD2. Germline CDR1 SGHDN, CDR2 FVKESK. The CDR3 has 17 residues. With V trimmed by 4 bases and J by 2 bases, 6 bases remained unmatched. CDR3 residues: CASSRLAGGPEQETQYF. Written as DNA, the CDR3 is TGTGCCAGCAGCCGACTAGCGGGAGGGCCGGAACAAGAGACCCAGTACTTC.

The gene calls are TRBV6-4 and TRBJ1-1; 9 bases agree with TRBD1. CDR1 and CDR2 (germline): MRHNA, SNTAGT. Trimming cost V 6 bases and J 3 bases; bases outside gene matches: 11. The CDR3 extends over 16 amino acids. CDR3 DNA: TGTGCCAGCAGCGATATTGGACAGGGGCTCGACACTGAAGCTTTCTTT. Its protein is CASSDIGQGLDTEAFF.

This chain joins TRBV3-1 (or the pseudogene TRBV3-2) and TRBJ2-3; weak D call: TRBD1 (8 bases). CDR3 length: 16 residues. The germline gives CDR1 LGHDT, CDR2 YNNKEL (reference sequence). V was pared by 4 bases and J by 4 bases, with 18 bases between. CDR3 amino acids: CASSLGQGGYADTQYF. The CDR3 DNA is TGTGCCAGCAGCCTCGGACAGGGAGGGTATGCAGATACGCAGTATTTT.

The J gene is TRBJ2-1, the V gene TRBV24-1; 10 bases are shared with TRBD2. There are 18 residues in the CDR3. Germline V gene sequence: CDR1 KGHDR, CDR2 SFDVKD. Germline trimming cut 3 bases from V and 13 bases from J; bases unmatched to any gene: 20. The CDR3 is CATSDQEGSSGSRGVQFF. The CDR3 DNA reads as TGTGCCACCAGTGATCAGGAAGGTTCTAGCGGGAGTCGGGGCGTACAGTTCTTC.

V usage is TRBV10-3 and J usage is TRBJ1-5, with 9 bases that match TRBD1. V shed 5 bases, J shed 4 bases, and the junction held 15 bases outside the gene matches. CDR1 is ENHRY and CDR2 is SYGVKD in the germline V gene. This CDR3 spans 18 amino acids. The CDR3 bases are TGTGCCATCAGTCCTTGGGGGACAGGGATTTCGGGGAATCAGCCCCAGCATTTT. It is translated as CAISPWGTGISGNQPQHF.

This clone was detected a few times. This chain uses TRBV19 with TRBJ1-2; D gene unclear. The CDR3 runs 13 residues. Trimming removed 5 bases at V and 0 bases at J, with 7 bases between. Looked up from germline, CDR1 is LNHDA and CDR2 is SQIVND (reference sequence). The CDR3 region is CASSRSANYGYTF. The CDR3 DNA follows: TGTGCCAGTAGTCGGTCGGCTAACTATGGCTACACCTTC.

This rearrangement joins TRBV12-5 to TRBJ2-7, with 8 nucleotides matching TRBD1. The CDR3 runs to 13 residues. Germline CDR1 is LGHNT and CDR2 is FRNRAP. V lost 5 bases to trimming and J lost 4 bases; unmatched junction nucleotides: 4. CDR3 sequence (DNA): TGTGCTAGTGGTCTGACAGGGGCGTACGAGCAGTACTTC. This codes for CASGLTGAYEQYF.

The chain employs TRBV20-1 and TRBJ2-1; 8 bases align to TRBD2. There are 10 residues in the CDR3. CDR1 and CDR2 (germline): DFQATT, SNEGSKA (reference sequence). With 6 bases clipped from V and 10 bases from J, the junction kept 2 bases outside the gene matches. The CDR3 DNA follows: TGCAGTGCCCCGGGGGGGGAGCAGTTCTTC. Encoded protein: CSAPGGEQFF.

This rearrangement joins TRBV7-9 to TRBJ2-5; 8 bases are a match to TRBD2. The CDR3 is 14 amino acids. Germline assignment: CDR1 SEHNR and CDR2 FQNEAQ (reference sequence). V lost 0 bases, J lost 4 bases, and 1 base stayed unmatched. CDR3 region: CASSLASGAETQYF. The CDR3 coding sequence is TGTGCCAGCAGCTTAGCTAGCGGGGCAGAGACCCAGTACTTC.

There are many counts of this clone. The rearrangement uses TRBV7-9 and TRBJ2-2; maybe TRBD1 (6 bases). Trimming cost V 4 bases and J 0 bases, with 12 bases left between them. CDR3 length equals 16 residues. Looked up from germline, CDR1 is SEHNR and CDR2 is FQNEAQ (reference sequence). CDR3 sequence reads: CASSSNRESNTGELFF. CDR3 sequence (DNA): TGTGCCAGCAGCTCTAACAGGGAATCGAACACCGGGGAGCTGTTTTTT.

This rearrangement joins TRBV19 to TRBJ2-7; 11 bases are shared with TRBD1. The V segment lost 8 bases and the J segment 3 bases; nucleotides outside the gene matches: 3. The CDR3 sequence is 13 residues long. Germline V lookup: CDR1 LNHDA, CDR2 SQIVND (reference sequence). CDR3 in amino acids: CASLGQGGYEQYF. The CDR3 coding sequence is TGTGCCAGTCTGGGACAGGGGGGCTACGAGCAGTACTTC.

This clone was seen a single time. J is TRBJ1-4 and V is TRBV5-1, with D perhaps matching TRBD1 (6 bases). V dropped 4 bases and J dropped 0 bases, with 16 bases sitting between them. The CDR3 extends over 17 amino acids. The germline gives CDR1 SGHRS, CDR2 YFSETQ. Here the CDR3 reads CASSENPRTATNEKLFF. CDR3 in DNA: TGCGCCAGCAGCGAGAACCCCCGGACAGCAACTAATGAAAAACTGTTTTTT.

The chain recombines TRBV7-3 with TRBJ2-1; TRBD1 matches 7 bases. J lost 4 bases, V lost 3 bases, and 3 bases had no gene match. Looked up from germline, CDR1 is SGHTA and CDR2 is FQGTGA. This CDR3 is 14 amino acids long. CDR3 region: CASSFRTGYNEQFF. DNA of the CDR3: TGTGCCAGCAGCTTCCGGACAGGTTACAATGAGCAGTTCTTC.

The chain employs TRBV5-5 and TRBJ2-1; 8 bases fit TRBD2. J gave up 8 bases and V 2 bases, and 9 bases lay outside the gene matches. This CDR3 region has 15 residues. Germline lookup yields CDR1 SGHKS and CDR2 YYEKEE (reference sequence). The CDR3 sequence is CASSFGSGNSDEQFF. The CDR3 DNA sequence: TGTGCCAGCAGCTTTGGTAGCGGGAACTCCGATGAGCAGTTCTTC.